The 6 T cell receptor beta chains below were found in one sample sequenced in a study of identical twins. From the 5' RACE reads, TCRdb called clonotypes with MiXCR, one entry per CDR3 protein. The data contain about 530,000 distinct CDR3 sequences, around 22% of them seen just once; the ten biggest clones take up 0.45% to 0.5%. These records were also assigned to another study, of yellow fever vaccine responses in identical twins.

What was sequenced was CD4+ T cells sorted from blood. The receptors shown here come from a woman under 30 in good health.

The rearrangement uses TRBV5-1 and TRBJ2-4; 7 positions agree with TRBD1. Unmatched junction bases numbered 14, after V lost 4 bases and J lost 7 bases. Germline CDR1 reads SGHRS; CDR2 reads YFSETQ. The CDR3 is 16 amino acids. The chain's CDR3 is CASSQGPQGTRNIQYF. CDR3 DNA sequence: TGCGCCAGCAGCCAGGGACCACAGGGGACGCGGAACATTCAGTACTTC.

The rearrangement links TRBV19 to TRBJ2-2, with 7 bases identical to TRBD2. This CDR3 spans 15 amino acids. Germline loops: CDR1 LNHDA, CDR2 SQIVND (reference sequence). The trim removed 11 bases at V and 2 bases at J, leaving 11 bases unmatched. In nucleotides, the CDR3 is TGTGCCTGCCGAGCGGGGCGGATTAACACCGGGGAGCTGTTTTTT. Translating it yields CACRAGRINTGELFF.

V and J are TRBV7-9 and TRBJ2-5, with D perhaps matching TRBD2 (6 bases). The germline V gene encodes CDR1 SEHNR and CDR2 FQNEAQ (reference sequence). This CDR3 is built from 15 residues. Deletions cut 5 bases from V and 5 bases from J, with 18 bases between. This chain's CDR3 is CASSPGGTAWETQYF. In nucleotides, the CDR3 is TGTGCCAGCAGCCCCGGGGGAACCGCGTGGGAGACCCAGTACTTC.

The chain combines TRBV20-1 with TRBJ2-7, with a tentative D call TRBD1 (5 bases). V lost 0 bases, J lost 2 bases, and 11 bases lay in between. This CDR3 has 14 residues. Germline V lookup: CDR1 DFQATT, CDR2 SNEGSKA (reference sequence). As DNA, the CDR3 is TGCAGTGCTAGAGACTCAGACAGTGCCTACGAGCAGTACTTC. Translated: CSARDSDSAYEQYF.

This clonotype has only a few counts. The chain is built from TRBV25-1 and TRBJ2-3, with 13 bases fitting TRBD2. The CDR3 totals 14 residues. V was pared by 8 bases and J by 8 bases, with 7 bases of the junction left unmatched. Germline loops: CDR1 MGHDK, CDR2 SYGVNS. The CDR3 is CASEVGTSGTTQYF. As DNA, the CDR3 is TGTGCCAGCGAGGTAGGGACTAGCGGGACTACGCAGTATTTT.

The rearrangement links TRBV10-3 to TRBJ1-5; no clear D. Trimming cost V 6 bases and J 0 bases, with 9 bases left between them. The CDR3 has 14 amino acids. Germline V gene lookup returns CDR1 ENHRY and CDR2 SYGVKD. CDR3 protein: CAIRASDSNQPQHF. In DNA form, the CDR3 reads TGTGCCATCAGGGCTTCTGATAGCAATCAGCCCCAGCATTTT.